Below are 22 T cell receptor beta chains sequenced from a single sample in a study of blood T cell repertoires in COVID-19. Clones were sequenced by immunoSEQ multiplex PCR, and TCRdb holds only the in-frame ones, with some missing. This sample yields approximately 140,000 clones, of which roughly 87% are seen a single time; over 3.5% belongs to the top ten. Sample: peripheral blood. The receptor source for this set is a woman between 55 and 75 years old with active or convalescent COVID-19.

The genes are TRBV6-5 and TRBJ1-6; D perhaps matches TRBD1 (6 bases). The V and J ends lost 2 bases and 0 bases respectively, with 8 bases between them. Germline CDR1 MNHEY, CDR2 SVGAGI. The length of the CDR3 is 16 residues. The DNA for the CDR3 is TGTGCCAGCAGTTACGGGGGCCGCTCCTATAATTCACCCCTCCACTTT. This translates into CASSYGGRSYNSPLHF.

This clone was recorded only once. V usage is TRBV6-2 or TRBV6-3 and J usage is TRBJ1-2; D is possibly TRBD1 (6 bases). This CDR3 region has 13 residues. V lost 4 bases and J 8 bases, leaving 14 bases between the germline ends. The V gene's germline CDR1 is MNHEY and CDR2 SVGEGT. The CDR3 region is CASSSGRGRGYTF. The CDR3 DNA is TGTGCCAGCAGTTCGGGCAGGGGTCGGGGCTACACCTTC.

This rearrangement joins TRBV7-2 to TRBJ2-7; D is uncertain. This CDR3 contains 12 residues. The V end was cut by 5 bases, the J end by 9 bases, with 14 bases between. Looked up from germline, CDR1 is SGHTA and CDR2 is FQGNSA. DNA for the CDR3: TGTGCCAGCAGCCCCTCCTTGAGGTGGCAGTACTTC. Protein sequence: CASSPSLRWQYF. Full variable domain (missing parts from reference TRBV7-2 and TRBJ2-7): GAGVSQSPSNKVTEKGKDVELRCDPISGHTALYWYRQSLGQGLEFLIYFQGNSAPDKSGLPSDRFSAERTGGSVSTLTIQRTQQEDSAVYLCASSPSLRWQYFGPGTRLTVT.

The DNA for the CDR3 is TGTGCCAGCAGCTCCCCTAGGGGGAGCACTGAAGCTTTCTTT. Protein product: CASSSPRGSTEAFF. This chain uses TRBV6-5 with TRBJ1-1, with D possibly TRBD1 on 6 matching bases. CDR3 size: 14 residues. CDR1 is MNHEY, CDR2 SVGAGI, per germline. Trimming left V 6 bases short and J 4 bases short, with 15 bases between.

On this clone itself: One end of the junction varies from germline; a read error may be responsible. The chain couples TRBV7-7 to TRBJ2-2, with 8 bases lining up with TRBD1. The CDR3 totals 16 residues. Germline V gene data show CDR1 as SSHAT and CDR2 as FNYEAQ (reference sequence). In DNA form, the CDR3 reads TGTGCTAGCAGCCCCGGACAGGGAGGTCGAACCGGGGAGCTGTTTTTT. Amino acid sequence: CASSPGQGGRTGELFF.

This chain connects TRBV30 to TRBJ1-3; weak D call: TRBD1 (6 bases). CDR1 GTSNPN and CDR2 SVGIG come from the germline V gene (reference sequence). Trimming took 0 bases from V and 2 from J, leaving 11 bases between them. This CDR3 is 15 amino acids long. The CDR3 is CAWSVGRGTGNTIYF. Written as DNA, the CDR3 is TGTGCCTGGAGTGTCGGGAGGGGGACTGGAAACACCATATATTTT.

The chain is built from TRBV19 and TRBJ1-1; D might be TRBD1 (6 bases). With 6 bases removed from V and 9 bases from J, the gap between germline ends came to 11 bases. Germline V gives CDR1 LNHDA, CDR2 SQIVND (reference sequence). The CDR3 covers 11 residues. The CDR3 DNA reads TGTGCCAGTAGACATGGACAGCAAGCTTTCTTT. It is translated as CASRHGQQAFF.

This chain links TRBV13 with TRBJ2-1, with 7 bases lining up with TRBD1. Germline lookup yields CDR1 PRHDT and CDR2 FYEKMQ (reference sequence). After removal of 5 bases from V and 0 bases from J, the junction contained 4 bases not matched to a gene. The CDR3 has 15 residues. The CDR3 spells CASSVTGISYNEQFF. The DNA for the CDR3 is TGTGCCAGCAGCGTGACAGGGATCTCCTACAATGAGCAGTTCTTC.

The genes are TRBV18 and TRBJ2-5; 7 nucleotides line up with TRBD1. The CDR3 length is 16 residues. Germline lookup yields CDR1 KGHSH and CDR2 LQKENI. The trim removed 4 bases at V and 2 bases at J, leaving 10 bases unmatched. The CDR3: CASSRTRQGPQETQYF. CDR3 bases: TGTGCCAGCTCACGGACCCGACAGGGCCCTCAAGAGACCCAGTACTTC.

The rearrangement links TRBV7-2 to TRBJ2-7, with a weak D call TRBD1 (6 bases). The CDR3 is 16 residues long. The germline V and J ends were trimmed by 5 bases and 7 bases, with 24 bases remaining between them. Germline CDR1 reads SGHTA; CDR2 reads FQGNSA. The CDR3 sequence is CASSPGWGRGREEQYF. The CDR3 DNA sequence: TGTGCCAGCAGCCCCGGTTGGGGCAGGGGTCGCGAGGAGCAGTACTTC.

This clone was counted between two and nine times. The CDR3 DNA follows: TGCAGCCCGACTAGAGGCTACGAGCAGTACTTC. It translates to CSPTRGYEQYF. The chain has TRBV29-1 and TRBJ2-7, with a possible D match to TRBD2 (6 bases). V lost 8 bases, J lost 3 bases, and 11 bases lay in between. Germline assignment: CDR1 SQVTM and CDR2 ANQGSEA. The CDR3 spans 11 residues.

CDR3 DNA sequence: TGTGCCAGCAGGATAGGGGTGTTTGGGGCCAATGAGCAGTTCTTC. Translation gives CASRIGVFGANEQFF. The chain joins TRBV27 to TRBJ2-1; TRBD1 might be the D (5 bases). Germline CDR1 and CDR2: MNHEY and SMNVEV (reference sequence). The CDR3 spans 15 residues. Trimming took 6 bases from V and 6 from J, leaving 18 bases between them.

This clone was seen only once. The CDR3 coding sequence is TGTGCCAGTAGTATGGCGGTCGGGGACAGGGTCCAGCCCCAGCATTTT. This translates into CASSMAVGDRVQPQHF. The chain carries TRBV19 and TRBJ1-5, with 9 nucleotides matching TRBD1. Per the germline V gene, CDR1 is LNHDA and CDR2 is SQIVND (reference sequence). V was clipped by 3 bases and J by 7 bases; unmatched bases: 10. This CDR3 contains 16 residues.

This chain joins TRBV4-3 and TRBJ1-2; D not certain. The V gene lost 0 bases and the J gene lost 4 bases, with 6 bases spanning the gap. The CDR3 has 13 amino acids. Germline V gene lookup returns CDR1 LGHNA and CDR2 YSLEER. DNA of the CDR3: TGCGCCAGCAGCCAAGACCCAGGCTATGGCTACACCTTC. Protein: CASSQDPGYGYTF.

The chain combines TRBV18 with TRBJ2-7, with D perhaps matching TRBD2 (6 bases). Germline assignment: CDR1 KGHSH and CDR2 LQKENI. V shed 2 bases and J shed 1 base, with 21 bases lying between them. This CDR3 has 18 amino acids. CDR3 coding DNA: TGTGCCAGCTCACCAAAACCCCCCGGGAGCCTAAGGTCCTACGAGCAGTACTTC. This sequence encodes CASSPKPPGSLRSYEQYF. Supplemented by reference TRBV18 and TRBJ2-7, the full variable domain reads NAGVMQNPRHLVRRRGQEARLRCSPMKGHSHVYWYRQLPEEGLKFMVYLQKENIIDESGMPKERFSAEFPKEGPSILRIQQVVRGDSAAYFCASSPKPPGSLRSYEQYFGPGTRLTVT.

This chain connects TRBV9 to TRBJ1-6; D unclear. The V end was cut by 2 bases, the J end by 5 bases, with 11 bases between. Per the germline V gene, CDR1 is SGDLS and CDR2 is YYNGEE. The CDR3 sequence is 15 residues long. CDR3 nucleotide sequence: TGTGCCAGCAGCGTTCGAATGGCAGATAATTCACCCCTCCACTTT. It yields the protein CASSVRMADNSPLHF.

The chain links TRBV4-3 to TRBJ2-2; TRBD1 agrees at 7 bases. J was trimmed by 2 bases and V by 4 bases; bases with no gene match: 7. The length of the CDR3 is 16 residues. Germline V lookup: CDR1 LGHNA, CDR2 YSLEER. CDR3 nucleotide sequence: TGCGCCAGCAGCCCAACAGGGGCATTAAACACCGGGGAGCTGTTTTTT. It encodes CASSPTGALNTGELFF.

The V and J genes are TRBV5-5 and TRBJ2-5; D is perhaps TRBD1 (5 bases). This CDR3 is built from 16 residues. Trimming stripped 4 bases from V and 1 base from J, with 17 bases between. Germline V gene data show CDR1 as SGHKS and CDR2 as YYEKEE (reference sequence). CDR3 sequence (DNA): TGTGCCAGCAGCCGAGGACACCCCAACCTCCAAGAGACCCAGTACTTC. Protein: CASSRGHPNLQETQYF.

This chain links TRBV6-5 with TRBJ1-5; maybe TRBD1 (6 bases). The CDR3 consists of 13 residues. Germline V CDR1 and CDR2: MNHEY, SVGAGI. Trimming left V 6 bases short and J 7 bases short, with 13 bases between. The CDR3 region is CASSQNREQPQHF. CDR3 nucleotides: TGTGCCAGCAGCCAAAACAGGGAGCAGCCCCAGCATTTT.

The chain is built from TRBV2 and TRBJ1-5, with D perhaps matching TRBD1 (5 bases). The V end was cut by 1 base, the J end by 6 bases, with 13 bases between. The length of the CDR3 is 15 residues. In germline, CDR1 is SNHLY, CDR2 FYNNEI. The CDR3 is CASSEGADGGQPQHF. The CDR3 region has the DNA TGTGCCAGCAGTGAAGGGGCAGACGGGGGTCAGCCCCAGCATTTT.

V is TRBV25-1 and J is TRBJ1-5, with D tentatively TRBD1 (6 bases). V shed 4 bases and J shed 4 bases, with 8 bases lying between them. The CDR3 is made up of 13 amino acids. Germline-derived CDR1 and CDR2 are MGHDK and SYGVNS. The chain's CDR3 is CASSGTGNQPQHF. DNA for the CDR3: TGTGCCAGCAGTGGAACAGGGAATCAGCCCCAGCATTTT.

The chain links TRBV5-1 to TRBJ1-2, with TRBD1 identical over 9 bases. The length of the CDR3 is 14 residues. The germline V gene has CDR1 SGHRS and CDR2 YFSETQ. V shed 0 bases, J shed 4 bases, and the junction held 1 base outside the gene matches. CDR3 nucleotide sequence: TGCGCCAGCAGCTTGGTGGGACAGGGCTATGGCTACACCTTC. As protein: CASSLVGQGYGYTF. The full variable domain, completed using reference TRBV5-1 and TRBJ1-2, is KAGVTQTPRYLIKTRGQQVTLSCSPISGHRSVSWYQQTPGQGLQFLFEYFSETQRNKGNFPGRFSGRQFSNSRSEMNVSTLELGDSALYLCASSLVGQGYGYTFGSGTRLTVV.